One sample yielded the 29 T cell receptor beta chains listed below, sequenced in a study of CD8 T cells in ankylosing spondylitis. A single record per CDR3 protein comes from TCRdb applying MiXCR to the 5' RACE reads. The sample yields approximately 39,000 distinct CDR3 sequences, around an eighth seen once. Sequenced: synovial fluid, either unsorted or a sorted T cell fraction (not recorded which). The receptors originated from a male donor with ankylosing spondylitis.

This clonotype showed up just a few times. The chain employs TRBV14 and TRBJ2-1, with D possibly called TRBD1 or TRBD2 (5 bases each). CDR1 is SGHDN, CDR2 FVKESK, per germline. V lost 0 bases to trimming and J lost 8 bases, with 17 bases between them. This CDR3 has 16 residues. DNA of the CDR3: TGTGCCAGCAGCCAAGAGGGGGTCCTCGACAGATATGAGCAGTTCTTC. Its protein is CASSQEGVLDRYEQFF.

The chain links TRBV24-1 to TRBJ1-5, with D maybe TRBD1 (6 bases). V was shortened by 4 bases and J by 9 bases, with 18 bases between the two germline ends. From germline, CDR1 is KGHDR and CDR2 SFDVKD. The CDR3 contains 15 residues. CDR3 in DNA: TGTGCCACCAGTGAAACAGGGCGTCGCTTCGGGCCCCAGCATTTT. Translation gives CATSETGRRFGPQHF.

The sample holds many counts of this clonotype. The chain combines TRBV20-1 with TRBJ2-1; 8 bases align to TRBD2. The germline V gene has CDR1 DFQATT and CDR2 SNEGSKA (reference sequence). The trim removed 3 bases at V and 10 bases at J, leaving 11 bases unmatched. This CDR3 contains 14 residues. The CDR3 reads CSASGERESGEQFF. The CDR3 nucleotides read TGCAGTGCTAGCGGAGAGCGGGAGAGCGGAGAGCAGTTCTTC.

The genes are TRBV7-9 and TRBJ1-4, with a weak D call TRBD1 (6 bases). CDR3 length equals 11 residues. Germline loops: CDR1 SEHNR, CDR2 FQNEAQ (reference sequence). V was shortened by 4 bases and J by 13 bases, with 10 bases between the two germline ends. The CDR3 loop is CASSSEDRLFF. The CDR3 nucleotides read TGTGCCAGCAGCTCAGAGGACAGACTGTTTTTT.

This clonotype came up a few times. The chain couples TRBV20-1 to TRBJ2-7, with 10 nucleotides matching TRBD2. Germline values: CDR1 DFQATT, CDR2 SNEGSKA (reference sequence). This CDR3 has 17 residues. The V segment lost 1 base and the J segment 4 bases; nucleotides outside the gene matches: 13. The CDR3 loop is CSARGLQPGLALYEQYF. CDR3 nucleotides: TGCAGTGCTAGAGGCCTACAGCCGGGACTAGCGTTATACGAGCAGTACTTC.

At least ten counts were recorded for this clonotype. The V call is TRBV20-1, the J call TRBJ2-1; 8 nucleotides line up with TRBD2. The V and J ends lost 1 base and 8 bases, in that order; junction bases with no gene match: 7. The germline V gene has CDR1 DFQATT and CDR2 SNEGSKA (reference sequence). There are 14 residues in the CDR3. CDR3 protein: CSARAPSGSDEQFF. Here the CDR3 DNA reads TGCAGTGCTAGAGCCCCTAGCGGGTCCGATGAGCAGTTCTTC.

This clonotype was detected a few times. The CDR3 loop is CASSQDGTSGSFAGNEQFF. CDR3 DNA: TGCGCCAGCAGCCAAGACGGGACTAGCGGGAGTTTCGCGGGCAATGAGCAGTTCTTC. V gene TRBV4-3 combines with J gene TRBJ2-1; 14 bases match TRBD2. Germline V CDR1 and CDR2: LGHNA, YSLEER. The CDR3 has 19 amino acids. The V segment lost 0 bases and the J segment 6 bases; nucleotides outside the gene matches: 10.

This clonotype was found a few times. The CDR3, as DNA: TGTGCCAGCAGCACTAGCGGGGAGACCCAGTACTTC. This translates into CASSTSGETQYF. The gene calls are TRBV27 and TRBJ2-5, with 9 bases matching TRBD2. The ends lost 6 bases at V and 5 bases at J; junction bases unmatched: 1. The germline CDR1 and CDR2 sequences are MNHEY and SMNVEV (reference sequence). This CDR3 comprises 12 residues.

This clonotype is labeled as medium-sized. V usage is TRBV5-5 and J usage is TRBJ1-4; D call uncertain. Looked up from germline, CDR1 is SGHKS and CDR2 is YYEKEE (reference sequence). The CDR3 is 13 amino acids. Trimming removed 3 bases at V and 5 bases at J, with 8 bases between. DNA of the CDR3: TGTGCCAGCAGCTCGGACCTAAATGAAAAACTGTTTTTT. It encodes CASSSDLNEKLFF.

This chain connects TRBV6-2 or TRBV6-3 to TRBJ1-5; 7 nucleotides align to TRBD1. Looked up from germline, CDR1 is MNHEY and CDR2 is SVGEGT. Losses at the gene ends were 5 bases for V and 1 base for J; bases not matched to a gene: 5. CDR3 size: 15 residues. This CDR3 reads CASSLTGWSNQPQHF. The CDR3 bases are TGTGCCAGCAGTCTGACAGGGTGGAGCAATCAGCCCCAGCATTTT.

V usage is TRBV6-2 or TRBV6-3 and J usage is TRBJ2-1; 10 nucleotides agree with TRBD1. The V gene end was trimmed by 6 bases and the J gene end by 4 bases; junction bases not matched to a gene: 12. The CDR3 length is 17 residues. Germline V gene sequence: CDR1 MNHEY, CDR2 SVGEGT. The CDR3 DNA is TGTGCCAGCAGATGGACAGGGGGTCTCTCGCCTTACAATGAGCAGTTCTTC. This sequence encodes CASRWTGGLSPYNEQFF.

This clonotype showed up just a few times. The V and J genes are TRBV10-3 and TRBJ2-1; D unresolved. Germline assignment: CDR1 ENHRY and CDR2 SYGVKD. V was trimmed by 1 base and J by 9 bases, leaving 4 bases between them. The CDR3 runs 11 residues. CDR3 coding DNA: TGTGCCATCAGTGAGTGGATTGAGCAGTTCTTC. Translating it yields CAISEWIEQFF.

This clonotype was recorded a few times. V usage is TRBV28 and J usage is TRBJ1-4; a weak D match, TRBD1 (6 bases). The germline V gene encodes CDR1 MDHEN and CDR2 SYDVKM. This CDR3 is 17 amino acids long. V shed 3 bases and J shed 0 bases, with 14 bases lying between them. CDR3 sequence (DNA): TGTGCCAGCAGTTTCCCGCGGACAGCGCCAACTAATGAAAAACTGTTTTTT. Amino acids: CASSFPRTAPTNEKLFF.

This clonotype has just a few counts. The chain employs TRBV4-2 and TRBJ2-7; D is perhaps TRBD1 (6 bases). This CDR3 is built from 15 residues. Germline CDR1 is LGHNA and CDR2 is YNFKEQ. V lost 2 bases and J 0 bases, leaving 11 bases between the germline ends. The DNA of the CDR3 is TGTGCCAGCAGCCAACTCCGGGACAACTCCTACGAGCAGTACTTC. It codes for CASSQLRDNSYEQYF.

This sequence joins TRBV5-5 and TRBJ2-4; D is unresolved. Per the germline V gene, CDR1 is SGHKS and CDR2 is YYEKEE (reference sequence). The V end was cut by 4 bases, the J end by 5 bases, with 10 bases between. The CDR3 runs 13 residues. Written as DNA, the CDR3 is TGTGCCAGCAGCCCTGTGGACCAAAACATTCAGTACTTC. Protein sequence: CASSPVDQNIQYF. Combining the CDR3 with reference TRBV5-5 and TRBJ2-4 gives the whole variable domain DAGVTQSPTHLIKTRGQQVTLRCSPISGHKSVSWYQQVLGQGPQFIFQYYEKEERGRGNFPDRFSARQFPNYSSELNVNALLLGDSALYLCASSPVDQNIQYFGAGTRLSVL.

At least ten counts were recorded for this clonotype. The rearrangement joins TRBV4-3 to TRBJ2-7; TRBD1 agrees at 7 bases. This CDR3 has 17 residues. V shed 0 bases and J 6 bases; nucleotides not matched to a gene: 14. Germline assignment: CDR1 LGHNA and CDR2 YSLEER. This CDR3 reads CASSQDRGTGDAVEQYF. DNA of the CDR3: TGCGCCAGCAGCCAAGATAGGGGAACAGGGGACGCGGTCGAGCAGTACTTC.

The CDR3 loop reads CASSLRGQGADTQYF. The CDR3, as DNA: TGTGCCAGCAGCTTAAGGGGACAGGGAGCAGATACGCAGTATTTT. The V gene is TRBV7-6, the J gene TRBJ2-3; TRBD1 matches at 9 bases. Per germline, CDR1 SGHVS and CDR2 FNYEAQ. Trimming removed 2 bases from V and 4 bases from J; junction bases left unmatched: 4. CDR3 length equals 15 residues.

The sample holds a few counts of this clonotype. V is TRBV6-2 or TRBV6-3 and J is TRBJ1-6; 7 bases are shared with TRBD1. Germline CDR1 MNHEY, CDR2 SVGEGT. V shed 4 bases, J shed 9 bases, and the junction held 9 bases outside the gene matches. CDR3 size: 15 residues. CDR3 in DNA: TGTGCCAGCAGTTCCGACGACAGGGTGAGTTCACCCCTCCACTTT. Amino acid sequence: CASSSDDRVSSPLHF.

This clonotype was seen many times. The chain is built from TRBV2 and TRBJ2-2; the match to TRBD2 covers 9 bases. The CDR3 covers 14 residues. V gave up 10 bases and J gave up 3 bases; unmatched junction bases: 6. Germline CDR1 reads SNHLY; CDR2 reads FYNNEI. CDR3 sequence (DNA): TGTGCCATCTCCCTAGCGGGGCACACCGGGGAGCTGTTTTTT. Protein sequence: CAISLAGHTGELFF. Complete variable domain (other parts from reference TRBV2 and TRBJ2-2): EPEVTQTPSHQVTQMGQEVILRCVPISNHLYFYWYRQILGQKVEFLVSFYNNEISEKSEIFDDQFSVERPDGSNFTLKIRSTKLEDSAMYFCAISLAGHTGELFFGEGSRLTVL.

This clonotype has more than one count but fewer than ten. This chain links TRBV6-4 with TRBJ2-3; perhaps TRBD1 as D (7 bases). Germline CDR1 reads MRHNA; CDR2 reads SNTAGT. The germline V and J ends were trimmed by 3 bases and 4 bases, with 11 bases remaining between them. The CDR3 totals 14 residues. The CDR3 sequence: CASSDGGGADTQYF. In DNA, the CDR3 is TGTGCCAGCAGTGATGGAGGGGGCGCAGATACGCAGTATTTT.

This clonotype was seen many times. The rearrangement joins TRBV6-4 to TRBJ2-1; D remains unclear. The CDR3 sequence is 13 residues long. In germline, CDR1 is MRHNA, CDR2 SNTAGT. V was shortened by 2 bases and J by 0 bases, with 2 bases between the two germline ends. CDR3 protein: CASSDSSYNEQFF. The CDR3 bases are TGTGCCAGCAGTGACAGCTCCTACAATGAGCAGTTCTTC.

The rearrangement joins TRBV20-1 to TRBJ2-5; D perhaps matches TRBD2 (7 bases). Germline values: CDR1 DFQATT, CDR2 SNEGSKA (reference sequence). This CDR3 has 12 residues. The CDR3 loop is CTQGGGSETQYF. The CDR3 DNA reads TGCACTCAGGGAGGGGGGAGTGAGACCCAGTACTTC.

V and J are TRBV20-1 and TRBJ1-2, with TRBD1 as a possible D gene (5 bases). Germline CDR1 DFQATT, CDR2 SNEGSKA (reference sequence). The ends were cut back, 8 bases at V and 13 bases at J, with 26 bases in the middle. CDR3 length: 13 amino acids. The CDR3 bases are TGCAGTTACTTGGTCGGGGACTCTTCAGTGGGCACCTTC. Translated, it gives CSYLVGDSSVGTF.

This clonotype appeared a few times. The V call is TRBV11-2, the J call TRBJ1-2; D may be TRBD1 (5 bases). The CDR3 totals 16 residues. Germline V lookup: CDR1 SGHAT, CDR2 FQNNGV. Trimming removed 5 bases at V and 3 bases at J, with 19 bases between. CDR3 sequence: CASSHLLTGTHYGYTF. The CDR3 region has the DNA TGTGCCAGCAGCCACCTGCTTACCGGGACCCACTATGGCTACACCTTC.

In this sample, this clonotype is medium-sized (0.01 to 0.1%). A much larger clone lies a single base off, so this may be a read error. The chain's CDR3 is CASSLELAGNGYTF. DNA of the CDR3: TGCGCCAGCAGCTTGGAGCTGGCTGGCAATGGCTACACCTTC. The chain employs TRBV5-1 and TRBJ1-2; D remains unclear. Germline V gene data show CDR1 as SGHRS and CDR2 as YFSETQ. Trimming shortened V by 0 bases and J by 6 bases, and 12 bases separated the two germline ends. CDR3 length: 14 amino acids.

J is TRBJ2-2 and V is TRBV6-4; D might be TRBD1 (5 bases). V was trimmed by 3 bases and J by 3 bases, leaving 8 bases between them. The CDR3 is made up of 14 amino acids. Germline CDR1 reads MRHNA; CDR2 reads SNTAGT. CDR3 DNA sequence: TGTGCCAGCAGTGAGGGGCAGGACACCGGGGAGCTGTTTTTT. This encodes CASSEGQDTGELFF.

This clonotype was seen a handful of times. This sequence joins TRBV6-2 or TRBV6-3 and TRBJ2-7, with D unclear. This CDR3 region has 11 residues. Germline CDR1 is MNHEY and CDR2 is SVGEGT. V lost 5 bases, J lost 2 bases, and 4 bases lay in between. The CDR3 sequence: CASSTPYEQYF. CDR3 nucleotides: TGTGCCAGCAGTACACCCTACGAGCAGTACTTC.

This clonotype has a handful of counts. This chain uses TRBV20-1 with TRBJ1-6; weak D call: TRBD1 (5 bases). The CDR3 is 13 residues long. Germline values: CDR1 DFQATT, CDR2 SNEGSKA (reference sequence). The CDR3 spells CSPLGLKNSPLHF. The DNA of the CDR3 is TGCAGCCCACTGGGACTGAAAAATTCACCCCTCCACTTT.

This chain connects TRBV12-3 or TRBV12-4 to TRBJ1-1; D call uncertain. The V gene lost 6 bases and the J gene lost 1 base, with 9 bases spanning the gap. The length of the CDR3 is 13 residues. The CDR3 reads CASSNGPNTEAFF. The DNA for the CDR3 is TGTGCCAGCAGCAACGGGCCGAACACTGAAGCTTTCTTT.